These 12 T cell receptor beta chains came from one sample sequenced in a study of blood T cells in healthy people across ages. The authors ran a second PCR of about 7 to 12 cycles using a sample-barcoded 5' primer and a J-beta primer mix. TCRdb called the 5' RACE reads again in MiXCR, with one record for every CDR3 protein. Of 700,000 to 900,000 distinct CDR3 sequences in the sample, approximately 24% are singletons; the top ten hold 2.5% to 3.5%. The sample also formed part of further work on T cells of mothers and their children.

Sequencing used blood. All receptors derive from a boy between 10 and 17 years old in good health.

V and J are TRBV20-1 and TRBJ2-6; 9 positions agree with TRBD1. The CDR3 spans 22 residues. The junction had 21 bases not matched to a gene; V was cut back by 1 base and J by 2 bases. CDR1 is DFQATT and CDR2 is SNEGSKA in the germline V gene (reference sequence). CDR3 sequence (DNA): TGCAGTGCTAGAGCGCCACCGGGACAGGGAAGGATAGGTAGTCCTGGGGCCAACGTCCTGACTTTC. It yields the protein CSARAPPGQGRIGSPGANVLTF.

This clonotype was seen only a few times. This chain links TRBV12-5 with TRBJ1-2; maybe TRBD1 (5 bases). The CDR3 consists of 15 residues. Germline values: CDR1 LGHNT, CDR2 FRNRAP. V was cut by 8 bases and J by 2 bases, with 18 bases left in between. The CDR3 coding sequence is TGTGCTAGTTCCCGGTTGGGGGGGGTGAACTATGGCTACACCTTC. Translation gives CASSRLGGVNYGYTF.

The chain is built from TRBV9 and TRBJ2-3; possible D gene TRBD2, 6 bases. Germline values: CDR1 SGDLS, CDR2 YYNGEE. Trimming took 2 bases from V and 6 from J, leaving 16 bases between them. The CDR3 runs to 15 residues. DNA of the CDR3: TGTGCCAGCAGCGTCACCGGGACTCTCAGGGATACGCAGTATTTT. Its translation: CASSVTGTLRDTQYF.

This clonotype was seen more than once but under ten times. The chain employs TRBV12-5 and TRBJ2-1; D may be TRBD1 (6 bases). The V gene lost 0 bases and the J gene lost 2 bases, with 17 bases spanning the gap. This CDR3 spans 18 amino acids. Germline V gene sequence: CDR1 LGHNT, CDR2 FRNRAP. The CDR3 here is CASGLVKTGRDTYNEQFF. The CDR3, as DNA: TGTGCTAGTGGTTTGGTAAAAACGGGAAGGGACACCTACAATGAGCAGTTCTTC.

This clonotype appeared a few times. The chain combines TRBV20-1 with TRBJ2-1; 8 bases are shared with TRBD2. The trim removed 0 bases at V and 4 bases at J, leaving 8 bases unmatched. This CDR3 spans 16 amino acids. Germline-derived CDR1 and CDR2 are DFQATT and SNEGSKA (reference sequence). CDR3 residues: CSARDRRGRWYNEQFF. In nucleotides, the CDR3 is TGCAGTGCTAGAGATCGCCGCGGGAGGTGGTACAATGAGCAGTTCTTC.

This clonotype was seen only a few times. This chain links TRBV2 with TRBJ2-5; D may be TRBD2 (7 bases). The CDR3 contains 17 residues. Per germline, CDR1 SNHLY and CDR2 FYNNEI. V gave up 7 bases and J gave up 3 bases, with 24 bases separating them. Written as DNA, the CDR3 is TGTGCCAGCAACCCACTTGGGTCGGGGGGCGCCAAAGAGACCCAGTACTTC. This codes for CASNPLGSGGAKETQYF.

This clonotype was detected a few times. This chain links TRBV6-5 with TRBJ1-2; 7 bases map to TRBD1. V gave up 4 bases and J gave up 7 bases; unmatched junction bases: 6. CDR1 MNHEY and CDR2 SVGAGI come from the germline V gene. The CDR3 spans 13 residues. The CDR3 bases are TGTGCCAGCAGTTCGAACAGGGGTTCTGGCTACACCTTC. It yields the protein CASSSNRGSGYTF.

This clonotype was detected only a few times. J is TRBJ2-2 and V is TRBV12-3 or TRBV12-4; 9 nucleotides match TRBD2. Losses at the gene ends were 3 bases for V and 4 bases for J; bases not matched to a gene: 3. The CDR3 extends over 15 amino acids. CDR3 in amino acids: CASSLVTSGTGELFF. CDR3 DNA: TGTGCCAGCAGTTTGGTGACTAGCGGCACCGGGGAGCTGTTTTTT.

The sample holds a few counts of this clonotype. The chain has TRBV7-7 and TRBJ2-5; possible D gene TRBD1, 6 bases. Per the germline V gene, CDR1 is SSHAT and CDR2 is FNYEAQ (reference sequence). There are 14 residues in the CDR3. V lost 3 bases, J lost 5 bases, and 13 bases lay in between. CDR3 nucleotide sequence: TGTGCCAGCAGCTTGGGGGCTCCCTATGAGACCCAGTACTTC. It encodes CASSLGAPYETQYF. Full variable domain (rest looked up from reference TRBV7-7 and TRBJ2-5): GAGVSQSPRYKVTKRGQDVTLRCDPISSHATLYWYQQALGQGPEFLTYFNYEAQPDKSGLPSDRFSAERPEGSISTLTIQRTEQRDSAMYRCASSLGAPYETQYFGPGTRLLVL.

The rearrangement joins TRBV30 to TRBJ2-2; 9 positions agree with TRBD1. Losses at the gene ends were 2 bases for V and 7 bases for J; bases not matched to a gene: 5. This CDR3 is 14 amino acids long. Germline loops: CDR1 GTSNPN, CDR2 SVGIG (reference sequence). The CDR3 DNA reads TGTGCCTGGAGTCCCGGGACAGGGTACGGGGAGCTGTTTTTT. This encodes CAWSPGTGYGELFF. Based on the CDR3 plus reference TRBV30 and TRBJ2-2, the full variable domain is SQTIHQWPATLVQPVGSPLSLECTVEGTSNPNLYWYRQAAGRGLQLLFYSVGIGQISSEVPQNLSASRPQDRQFILSSKKLLLSDSGFYLCAWSPGTGYGELFFGEGSRLTVL.

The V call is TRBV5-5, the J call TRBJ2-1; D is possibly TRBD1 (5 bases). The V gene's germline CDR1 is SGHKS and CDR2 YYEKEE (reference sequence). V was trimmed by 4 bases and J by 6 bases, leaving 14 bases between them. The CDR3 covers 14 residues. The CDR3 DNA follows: TGTGCCAGCAGCGTTCCCCAGGGTACCAATGAGCAGTTCTTC. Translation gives CASSVPQGTNEQFF. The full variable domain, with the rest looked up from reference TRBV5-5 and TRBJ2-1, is DAGVTQSPTHLIKTRGQQVTLRCSPISGHKSVSWYQQVLGQGPQFIFQYYEKEERGRGNFPDRFSARQFPNYSSELNVNALLLGDSALYLCASSVPQGTNEQFFGPGTRLTVL.

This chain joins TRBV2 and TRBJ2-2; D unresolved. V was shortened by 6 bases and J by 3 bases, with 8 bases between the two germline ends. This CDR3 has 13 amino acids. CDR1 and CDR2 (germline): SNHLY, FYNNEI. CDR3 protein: CASRGKDTGELFF. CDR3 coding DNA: TGTGCCAGCAGGGGGAAAGACACCGGGGAGCTGTTTTTT.